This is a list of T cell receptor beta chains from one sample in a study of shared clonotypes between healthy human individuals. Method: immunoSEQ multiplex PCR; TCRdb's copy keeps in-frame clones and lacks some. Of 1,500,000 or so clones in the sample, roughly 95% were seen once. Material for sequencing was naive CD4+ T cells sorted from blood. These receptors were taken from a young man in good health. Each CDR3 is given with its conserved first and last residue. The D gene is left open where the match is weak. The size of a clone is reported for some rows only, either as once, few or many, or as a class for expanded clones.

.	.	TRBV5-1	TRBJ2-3	TGCGCCAGCAGCTTGGGGACTACGGCGGATACGCAGTATTTT	CASSLGTTADTQYF
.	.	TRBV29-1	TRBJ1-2	TGCAGCGCGATCCCCCCAGAGTATGGCTACACCTTC	CSAIPPEYGYTF
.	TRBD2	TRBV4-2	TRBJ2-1	TGTGCCAGCAGCCAAGATGAACTAGCGGGAGGGCGTGAGCAGTTCTTC	CASSQDELAGGREQFF
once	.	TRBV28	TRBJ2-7	TGTGCCAGCAGTCCCCGCGGGGCACCCTCGGAAGAGCAGTACTTC	CASSPRGAPSEEQYF
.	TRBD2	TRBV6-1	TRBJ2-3	TGTGCCAGCAGGGCTAGCGGGAGTAATACGCAGTATTTT	CASRASGSNTQYF
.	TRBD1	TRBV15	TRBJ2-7	TGTGCCACCAGCAGATTCGGTCAGGGGGCTTCCTCCTACGAGCAGTACTTC	CATSRFGQGASSYEQYF
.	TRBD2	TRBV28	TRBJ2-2	TGTGCCAGCAGCCTTAGCGGGAGGAGTACCGGGGAGCTGTTTTTT	CASSLSGRSTGELFF
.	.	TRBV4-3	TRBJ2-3	TGCGCCAGCAGCCCCGGCCCTGGGCGGATAAACGCCCGGGGTCCCCAAGGTACGCAGTATTTT	CASSPGPGRINARGPQGTQYF
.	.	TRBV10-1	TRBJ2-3	TGCGCCAGCAGTGAGTCGCGGGATACGCAGTATTTT	CASSESRDTQYF
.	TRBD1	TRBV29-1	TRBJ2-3	TGCAGCGGACGGGACAGTTATGTTTCAGATACGCAGTATTTT	CSGRDSYVSDTQYF
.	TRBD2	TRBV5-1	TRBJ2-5	TGCGCCAGCAGCCAGATAGCGGGAGGGCCCTCTTTCCAAGAGACCCAGTACTTC	CASSQIAGGPSFQETQYF
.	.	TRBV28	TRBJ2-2	TGTGCCAGCAGCTTCGGGTTCTTGACCGGGGAGCTGTTTTTT	CASSFGFLTGELFF
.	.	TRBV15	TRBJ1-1	TGTGCCACCAGCAGAGATATCCTCAGGAACACTGAAGCTTTCTTT	CATSRDILRNTEAFF
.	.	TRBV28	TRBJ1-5	TGTGCCAGCAGTTTAGCACCCTTTAAACAGCCCCAGCATTTT	CASSLAPFKQPQHF
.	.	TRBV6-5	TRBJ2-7	TGTGCCAGCAGTTCCCGCCGGGACATAGGATACGAGCAGTACTTC	CASSSRRDIGYEQYF
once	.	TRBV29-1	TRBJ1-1	TGCAGCGTTGAAGGTGGTATTATGAACACTGAAGCTTTCTTT	CSVEGGIMNTEAFF
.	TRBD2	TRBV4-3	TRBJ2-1	TGCGCCAGCAGCCAAGGAGCGGGAGAGGGTCAGTTCTTC	CASSQGAGEGQFF
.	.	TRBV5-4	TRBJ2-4	TGTGCCAGCAGCCCGGACCCCGCGTGGAAGGATCAGTACTTC	CASSPDPAWKDQYF
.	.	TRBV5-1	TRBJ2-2	TGCGCCAGCAGCTTGGCGTCTTCGGGCGGGGAGCTGTTTTTT	CASSLASSGGELFF
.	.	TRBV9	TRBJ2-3	TGTGCCAGCAGCGTAGCACCGACGGATACGCAGTATTTT	CASSVAPTDTQYF
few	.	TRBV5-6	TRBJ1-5	TGTGCCAGCAGTTTGCGGGATCAGCCCCAGCATTTT	CASSLRDQPQHF
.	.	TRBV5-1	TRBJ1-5	TGCGCCAGCAGCCTTTCAGGTTCCGATCAGCCCCAGCATTTT	CASSLSGSDQPQHF
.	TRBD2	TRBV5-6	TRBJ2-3	TGTGCCAGCAGCTTGGCCGGGGGGAGAGGACTAGCGGGAGATACTACGCAGTATTTT	CASSLAGGRGLAGDTTQYF
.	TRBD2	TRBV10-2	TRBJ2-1	TGCGCCAGCAGGGTACCGGAGACTAGCGCATACAATGAGCAGTTCTTC	CASRVPETSAYNEQFF
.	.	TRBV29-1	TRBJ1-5	TGCAGCGTTGGGGGAGTTAATCAGCCCCAGCATTTT	CSVGGVNQPQHF
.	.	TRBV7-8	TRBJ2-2	TGTGCCAGCAGCTTTGATCAGGGTTGGGCCGCGAACACCGGGGAGCTGTTTTTT	CASSFDQGWAANTGELFF
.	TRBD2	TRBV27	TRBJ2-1	TGTGCCAGCAGTTTGTTAGCGGGAGGGCCATTTCGTGAGCAGTTCTTC	CASSLLAGGPFREQFF
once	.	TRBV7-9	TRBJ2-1	TGTGCCAGCAGCTCGGGGACGGGCAGCTCCTACAATGAGCAGTTCTTC	CASSSGTGSSYNEQFF
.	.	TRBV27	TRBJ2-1	TGTGCCAGCAGTTCCGTCCGTCGAGGGTTGAAAACAACCTACAATGAGCAGTTCTTC	CASSSVRRGLKTTYNEQFF
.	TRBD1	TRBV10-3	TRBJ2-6	TGTGCCATCAGTGAGCGGACAGGGGCCGGGGCCAACGTCCTGACTTTC	CAISERTGAGANVLTF